This TCR beta chain was identified in a study of blood T cell repertoires in COVID-19. Overall study: The origin of the acute and convalescent COVID-19 samples was the United States, Italy and Spain. T cells, B-cell-depleted T cells, or PBMCs provided the cDNA or gDNA that served as material.

Under the authors' procedure: Reference gene primer amplification gave nucleated cell count estimates. Assay: immunoSEQ multiplex PCR; the TCRdb copy retains only in-frame clones and omits some. V, J and clone size derive from that table, while D and trimming were established from the DNA sequence. The table has 55,000 to 70,000 clones, more than 70% seen once. The CDR3 extends over 14 amino acids. From germline, CDR1 is SGHNT and CDR2 YYREEE (reference sequence). The V and J ends lost 4 bases and 5 bases, in that order; junction bases with no gene match: 5. The chain recombines TRBV5-4 with TRBJ1-2; 10 nucleotides agree with TRBD1. Source material: peripheral blood. The TCR originated in a man aged 60 to 69 with active or convalescent COVID-19. The DNA for the CDR3 is TGTGCCAGCAGCGCGGGGGACAGGGGTTATGGCTACACCTTC. This sequence encodes CASSAGDRGYGYTF. Based on the CDR3 plus reference TRBV5-4 and TRBJ1-2, the full variable domain is ETGVTQSPTHLIKTRGQQVTLRCSSQSGHNTVSWYQQALGQGPQFIFQYYREEENGRGNFPPRFSGLQFPNYSSELNVNALELDDSALYLCASSAGDRGYGYTFGSGTRLTVV.